These 25 T cell receptor beta chains share one sample of origin, sequenced in a study of blood T cell repertoires in COVID-19. This table comes from immunoSEQ multiplex PCR, and its TCRdb copy is limited to in-frame clones, with some not included. The sample has roughly 130,000 clones; 86% are singletons. Sequencing was done on a sample of PBMCs or T cells enriched from blood (not recorded which). Receptors originate from a woman between 50 and 59 years old who had recovered from COVID-19.

V gene TRBV6-9 combines with J gene TRBJ2-7; 9 positions agree with TRBD1. Per germline, CDR1 MNHGY and CDR2 SVAAGI. There are 16 residues in the CDR3. Trimming took 4 bases from V and 6 from J; bases not matched to a gene: 13. The CDR3 DNA sequence: TGTGCCAGCAGTTTTGCCTCGGACAGGGGAAATCGCGAGCAGTACTTC. It specifies CASSFASDRGNREQYF.

The V and J genes are TRBV15 and TRBJ2-5; 11 positions match TRBD2. Germline assignment: CDR1 LNHNV and CDR2 YYDKDF (reference sequence). Germline trimming cut 1 base from V and 5 bases from J; bases unmatched to any gene: 3. This CDR3 comprises 15 residues. CDR3 residues: CATSRVGTSGETQYF. Written as DNA, the CDR3 is TGTGCCACCAGCAGAGTAGGGACTAGCGGCGAGACCCAGTACTTC.

V gene TRBV5-4 combines with J gene TRBJ2-7; 7 nucleotides align to TRBD1. Germline V CDR1 and CDR2: SGHNT, YYREEE (reference sequence). The CDR3 covers 13 residues. V shed 4 bases, J shed 4 bases, and the junction held 5 bases outside the gene matches. The CDR3 nucleotides are TGTGCCAGCAGCCTGGGACAGAATTACGAGCAGTACTTC. Its translation: CASSLGQNYEQYF.

The gene calls are TRBV10-1 and TRBJ2-5; TRBD2 aligns across 11 bases. Germline CDR1 WNHNN, CDR2 SYGVQD (reference sequence). Trimming at V came to 2 bases and at J to 5 bases, leaving 4 bases not matched to a gene. The CDR3 totals 15 residues. The CDR3 protein is CASSELAGGLETQYF. The CDR3 nucleotides are TGCGCCAGCAGTGAGCTAGCGGGGGGCTTGGAGACCCAGTACTTC.

The chain has TRBV19 and TRBJ2-4, with 7 bases matching TRBD2. The ends lost 2 bases at V and 5 bases at J; junction bases unmatched: 12. CDR3 length equals 17 residues. The germline V gene has CDR1 LNHDA and CDR2 SQIVND (reference sequence). The CDR3, as DNA: TGTGCCAGTAGTATAAAGCTGAAGGGACTATTAGAAAACATTCAGTACTTC. Its translation is CASSIKLKGLLENIQYF.

V usage is TRBV4-2 and J usage is TRBJ1-4, with 8 bases identical to TRBD1. CDR3 length: 14 residues. V was clipped by 0 bases and J by 8 bases; unmatched bases: 2. CDR1 and CDR2 from the germline V gene are LGHNA and YNFKEQ. The CDR3 spells CASSQEAGGEKLFF. The CDR3 DNA follows: TGTGCCAGCAGCCAAGAAGCAGGGGGCGAAAAACTGTTTTTT.

The J gene is TRBJ2-5, the V gene TRBV9; 7 bases agree with TRBD1. The CDR3 has 16 amino acids. The germline V gene encodes CDR1 SGDLS and CDR2 YYNGEE. Unmatched junction bases numbered 9, after V lost 4 bases and J lost 0 bases. This CDR3 reads CASSPLTGTDQETQYF. The CDR3 bases are TGTGCCAGCAGCCCATTAACCGGGACAGACCAAGAGACCCAGTACTTC.

The V gene is TRBV6-5, the J gene TRBJ1-2; no clear D gene. Germline V lookup: CDR1 MNHEY, CDR2 SVGAGI. This CDR3 contains 13 residues. V was trimmed by 6 bases and J by 2 bases, leaving 10 bases between them. CDR3 loop: CASSPGSNYGYTF. CDR3 nucleotide sequence: TGTGCCAGCAGCCCGGGATCCAACTATGGCTACACCTTC.

Here the CDR3 DNA reads TGTGCCAGCAGCTCCGGGGGGCTAACCTCCTACGAGCAGTACTTC. Its translation: CASSSGGLTSYEQYF. This rearrangement joins TRBV7-6 to TRBJ2-7, with D perhaps matching TRBD2 (7 bases). Germline V lookup: CDR1 SGHVS, CDR2 FNYEAQ. The V end was cut by 4 bases, the J end by 0 bases, with 13 bases between. The CDR3 runs to 15 residues.

The chain recombines TRBV2 with TRBJ2-5, with 8 bases matching TRBD1. The V gene's germline CDR1 is SNHLY and CDR2 FYNNEI. Germline trimming cut 2 bases from V and 5 bases from J; bases unmatched to any gene: 13. The CDR3 extends over 17 amino acids. CDR3 loop: CASSEPIPDREQETQYF. In DNA form, the CDR3 reads TGTGCCAGCAGTGAACCTATCCCGGACAGGGAACAGGAGACCCAGTACTTC. The full variable domain, completed using reference TRBV2 and TRBJ2-5, is EPEVTQTPSHQVTQMGQEVILRCVPISNHLYFYWYRQILGQKVEFLVSFYNNEISEKSEIFDDQFSVERPDGSNFTLKIRSTKLEDSAMYFCASSEPIPDREQETQYFGPGTRLLVL.

This CDR3 is CASSQELAGGITGELFF. The CDR3 coding sequence is TGCGCCAGCAGCCAAGAATTAGCGGGGGGGATCACCGGGGAGCTGTTTTTT. The gene calls are TRBV4-1 and TRBJ2-2; TRBD2 agrees at 11 bases. CDR1 is MGHRA and CDR2 is YSYEKL in the germline V gene. V trimming: 0 bases; J trimming: 4 bases; junction bases outside the gene matches: 4. CDR3 length: 17 residues.

This chain links TRBV18 with TRBJ2-2; a weak D match, TRBD2 (5 bases). Germline CDR1 is KGHSH and CDR2 is LQKENI. There are 16 residues in the CDR3. Trimming removed 3 bases at V and 1 base at J, with 12 bases between. Here the CDR3 reads CASSPRSGVNTGELFF. DNA of the CDR3: TGTGCCAGCTCACCCCGTTCCGGGGTGAACACCGGGGAGCTGTTTTTT. Full variable domain (remainder filled in from reference TRBV18 and TRBJ2-2): NAGVMQNPRHLVRRRGQEARLRCSPMKGHSHVYWYRQLPEEGLKFMVYLQKENIIDESGMPKERFSAEFPKEGPSILRIQQVVRGDSAAYFCASSPRSGVNTGELFFGEGSRLTVL.

J is TRBJ2-5 and V is TRBV4-1; 16 bases agree with TRBD2. CDR3 length equals 17 residues. Germline trimming cut 1 base from V and 7 bases from J; bases unmatched to any gene: 6. Germline V lookup: CDR1 MGHRA, CDR2 YSYEKL. CDR3: CASSQAGTSGGAGTQYF. In DNA, the CDR3 is TGCGCCAGCAGCCAAGCCGGGACTAGCGGGGGGGCGGGGACCCAGTACTTC.

Concerning this clone itself: Germline and junction disagree at one end, which may indicate a read error. The chain carries TRBV18 and TRBJ2-7, with TRBD2 identical over 15 bases. The CDR3 totals 16 residues. Germline CDR1 is KGHSH and CDR2 is LQKENI. The CDR3 spells CASAPGLAGGSYEQYF. The CDR3 DNA reads as TGTGCCAGCGCACCGGGACTAGCGGGGGGCTCCTACGAGCAGTACTTC.

The chain carries TRBV5-1 and TRBJ2-5; perhaps TRBD2 as D (6 bases). The germline CDR1 and CDR2 sequences are SGHRS and YFSETQ. This CDR3 comprises 14 residues. V was cut by 4 bases and J by 5 bases, with 15 bases left in between. CDR3 nucleotides: TGCGCCAGCAGCGGGACCGGGGGTAGGGAGACCCAGTACTTC. Translation: CASSGTGGRETQYF.

The rearrangement uses TRBV5-4 and TRBJ2-7; D is perhaps TRBD2 (6 bases). CDR3 length: 15 amino acids. The germline V and J ends were trimmed by 1 base and 2 bases, with 13 bases remaining between them. Germline V CDR1 and CDR2: SGHNT, YYREEE (reference sequence). The CDR3 loop reads CASSLFWGETYEQYF. The CDR3 nucleotides read TGTGCCAGCAGCTTGTTCTGGGGGGAAACCTACGAGCAGTACTTC.

The rearrangement uses TRBV5-6 and TRBJ1-3; D is uncertain. The CDR3 is made up of 11 amino acids. V lost 2 bases and J 8 bases, leaving 5 bases between the germline ends. Germline loops: CDR1 SGHDT, CDR2 YYEEEE. CDR3 DNA sequence: TGTGCCAGCAGCTTTGCGGACACCATATATTTT. It translates to CASSFADTIYF.

The J gene is TRBJ1-5, the V gene TRBV6-5; maybe TRBD1 (5 bases). V lost 1 base to trimming and J lost 6 bases, with 13 bases between them. Germline values: CDR1 MNHEY, CDR2 SVGAGI. The CDR3 sequence is 15 residues long. Here the CDR3 reads CASSYLPGPGQPQHF. CDR3 DNA: TGTGCCAGCAGTTACTTACCAGGGCCGGGTCAGCCCCAGCATTTT.

V usage is TRBV11-3 and J usage is TRBJ1-1; D gene unclear. Germline V CDR1 and CDR2: SGHNT, YENEEA. Trimming took off 1 base at V and 5 bases at J, with 5 bases between the two ends. The CDR3 runs to 12 residues. The CDR3 DNA sequence: TGTGCCAGCAGCTTAGGGGCAACTGAAGCTTTCTTT. This gives the protein CASSLGATEAFF. Full variable domain (remainder filled in from reference TRBV11-3 and TRBJ1-1): EAGVVQSPRYKIIEKKQPVAFWCNPISGHNTLYWYLQNLGQGPELLIRYENEEAVDDSQLPKDRFSAERLKGVDSTLKIQPAELGDSAVYLCASSLGATEAFFGQGTRLTVV.

The sample holds one count of this clone. CDR3 loop: CASSPRDRAGNSPLHF. The CDR3 region has the DNA TGTGCCAGTAGTCCACGGGACAGGGCTGGTAATTCACCCCTCCACTTT. The chain joins TRBV19 to TRBJ1-6, with TRBD1 identical over 9 bases. Germline trimming cut 5 bases from V and 6 bases from J; bases unmatched to any gene: 8. Germline V gene data show CDR1 as LNHDA and CDR2 as SQIVND (reference sequence). The CDR3 loop spans 16 amino acids.

The chain uses TRBV3-1 (or the pseudogene TRBV3-2) and TRBJ1-2, with 8 bases aligning to TRBD1. Unmatched junction bases numbered 6, after V lost 0 bases and J lost 0 bases. This CDR3 is 17 amino acids long. In germline, CDR1 is LGHDT, CDR2 YNNKEL (reference sequence). CDR3 nucleotide sequence: TGTGCCAGCAGCCAAGACAGGGGGCCATCAGCTAACTATGGCTACACCTTC. This codes for CASSQDRGPSANYGYTF.

The J gene is TRBJ1-1, the V gene TRBV29-1; D is undetermined. Deletions cut 6 bases from V and 0 bases from J, with 20 bases between. Germline V lookup: CDR1 SQVTM, CDR2 ANQGSEA. The CDR3 runs 16 residues. Here the CDR3 reads CSVLTRGQILNTEAFF. In DNA form, the CDR3 reads TGCAGCGTCCTCACGCGAGGCCAGATCTTGAACACTGAAGCTTTCTTT.

The rearrangement links TRBV6-5 to TRBJ2-7, with 10 bases lining up with TRBD1. Germline CDR1 is MNHEY and CDR2 is SVGAGI. The CDR3 is 15 residues long. V lost 2 bases and J lost 3; bases outside the gene matches: 4. In nucleotides, the CDR3 is TGTGCCAGCAGTTACAGGGACAGGGGCCTCTACGAGCAGTACTTC. It codes for CASSYRDRGLYEQYF.

This chain links TRBV6-5 with TRBJ2-7, with 12 nucleotides matching TRBD1. CDR1 and CDR2 (germline): MNHEY, SVGAGI. The V and J ends lost 6 bases and 4 bases, in that order; junction bases with no gene match: 4. The CDR3 spans 14 residues. DNA for the CDR3: TGTGCCAGCAGCCGGGGACAGGGGGCTTACGAGCAGTACTTC. The encoded protein is CASSRGQGAYEQYF.

The rearrangement links TRBV27 to TRBJ2-7; possible D gene TRBD1, 6 bases. V was cut by 10 bases and J by 5 bases, with 18 bases left in between. This CDR3 is built from 13 residues. Germline V CDR1 and CDR2: MNHEY, SMNVEV (reference sequence). This CDR3 reads CATSRTVVHEQYF. As DNA, the CDR3 is TGTGCCACCTCGAGGACAGTGGTCCACGAGCAGTACTTC.